This T cell receptor beta chain is from a study of shared clonotypes between healthy human individuals (dated by TCRdb to 2018 to 2020). Regarding the complete study: The cohort comprised a couple of women and a few men aged 18 to 49 years. For each donor, CD4 naive and CD4 memory were each run on three plates, CD8 naive on two plates, and CD8 memory on one plate. Blood TCR repertoires of five healthy adults were deeply sequenced to estimate repertoire size and the extent of clonotype sharing between individuals. To increase sequencing depth and limit assay-specific biases, different laboratories used diverse techniques to prepare libraries and sequence TCR repertoires. Per donor, leukapheresis produced somewhere between about 0.94 and 9 billion PBMCs.

Note on this clone: The antigen it binds to is not known. No base quality values were provided; no much bigger clone lies one nucleotide off.

The donors were healthy, HIV-negative adults who had no recently reported acute infections or vaccinations. All donors were Caucasian adults living in Nashville, Tennessee, USA. CD4+ T cells were enriched by magnetic negative selection; naive cells were then positively selected on CD45RA, and the negative fraction formed the memory subset. Blood was collected by leukapheresis, and PBMCs were isolated by Ficoll-Histopaque density gradient centrifugation and then cryopreserved in liquid nitrogen vapor phase. Analytical flow cytometry was used to check the purity and quantity of every magnetically sorted T cell population. From each sorted fraction, genomic DNA was isolated and quantified by UV absorbance on a Nanodrop 2000c. The study at large found these results: Clonotypes shared by all four sorted-subset donors showed higher generation probabilities than non-shared clonotypes. Even with the large sequencing depth, rarefaction of the sorted-subset datasets indicated that sequencing was incomplete. Because the study included only a small number of donors, the genetic and exposure-history diversity represented was limited. Estimated clonotype richness was generally larger for naive than for memory subsets. About 4.5% of naive CD4, 3.5% of naive CD8, roughly 2.5% of memory CD4, and 0.35% to 0.5% of memory CD8 clonotypes were shared across several donors. Only blood was sampled, and tissue TCR repertoires likely differ from those in blood. Based on pairwise subsampling, the degree of clonotype sharing among donors was expected to be affected by sequencing depth.

Unmatched junction bases come to 7, with V trimmed by 4 bases and J by 0 bases. CDR1 SGHVS and CDR2 FNYEAQ were looked up in the germline V gene. Reading from cysteine to phenylalanine, the CDR3 counts 16 amino acids. Solely the CDR3 DNA is kept, with 48 bases framed from the first base. TCR CDR3 regions were amplified from genomic DNA by multiplex PCR using the deep immunoSEQ assay. Genomic DNA extracted from each cell subset was distributed evenly over all wells of several immunoSEQ 96-well plates, and each plate served as one replicate. For sorted subsets, each replicate PCR was loaded with about 0.2 ug genomic DNA, equivalent to some 27,000 T cell genomes. Purified libraries were measured with a Qubit 3.0 fluorometer, size-checked on a Bioanalyzer 2100, and measured again with the KAPA Library Quantification kit. Every immunoSEQ 96-well plate was sequenced on a separate single-read 150-cycle Illumina NextSeq 550 flow cell. On the authors' methods: The immunoSEQ output contained only junctional sequences without quality scores, so filtering could not match that applied to full-length reads. To assign V/J genes and CDR3, sequences were annotated using PyIR, a Python wrapper for IgBLAST v1.9, with IMGT germline references. Reads were removed for weak V/J assignments (E-value above 1e-6), missing CDR3, stop codons, out-of-frame junctions, or ambiguous translated residues. V3J clonotypes were defined as sequences sharing the same inferred V gene, J gene, and CDR3 amino acid sequence. Percentage overlap between repertoires was computed as shared unique clonotypes divided by the size of the smaller repertoire. RTK rarefaction, the Chao1 estimator, and Recon v2.1 estimates of unobserved clonotypes were used to assess repertoire richness. OLGA was used to compute generation probabilities for all TCRbeta clonotypes that the gDNA method yielded from several donors. Here the immuneACCESS table is served through TCRdb, limited to in-frame sequences with V and J called. Missing clones are a known gap in these copies; in checked studies unresolved V genes cover under half, and the rest lacks a known reason. V, J and clone size derive from that table, while D and trimming were established from the DNA sequence. The table for this sample lists about 1 million clones; 65% to 75% of them were counted only once. The leading ten clones occupy roughly 1.5% of the sample.

The chain is assembled from TRBV7-6 and TRBJ2-7; 9 bases in between match TRBD2. The receptor was derived from a man younger than 35 in good health. Sequencing was done on a sample of memory CD4+ T cells sorted from blood. What this sample's cell subset or site label stands for: CD45RA-negative fraction. The CDR3 region reads CASSYMGGRASYEQYF. The DNA is TGTGCCAGCAGCTATATGGGCGGGAGGGCCTCCTACGAGCAGTACTTC.